Shown below are 21 T cell receptor beta chains from a single sample sequenced in a study of T cell responses to AZD1222 COVID-19 vaccine. Libraries were prepared by immunoSEQ multiplex PCR; TCRdb keeps only in-frame clonotypes and omits some of them. The table includes about 160,000 clones, under 95% detected once. The sequenced sample was peripheral blood, obtained 28 days after the second AZD1222 dose. All receptors come from an adult who received the AZD1222 COVID-19 vaccine.

This chain links TRBV6-1 with TRBJ1-3; D perhaps matches TRBD1 (5 bases). The length of the CDR3 is 17 residues. Per the germline V gene, CDR1 is MNHNS and CDR2 is SASEGT. With 3 bases removed from V and 4 bases from J, the gap between germline ends came to 19 bases. In nucleotides, the CDR3 is TGTGCCAGCAGTGAGTTTGGGGGAACGTCGTACGGAAACACCATATATTTT. This translates into CASSEFGGTSYGNTIYF.

V is TRBV27 and J is TRBJ1-4; 8 positions match TRBD1. There are 14 residues in the CDR3. Germline CDR1 MNHEY, CDR2 SMNVEV (reference sequence). Trimming took 6 bases from V and 8 from J; bases not matched to a gene: 8. The CDR3 DNA reads TGTGCCAGCAGGTTGACAGGGGCAGGGGAAAAACTGTTTTTT. Encoded protein: CASRLTGAGEKLFF.

The chain combines TRBV4-2 with TRBJ1-1, with 7 bases identical to TRBD1. Germline assignment: CDR1 LGHNA and CDR2 YNFKEQ. After removal of 2 bases from V and 5 bases from J, the junction contained 5 bases not matched to a gene. This CDR3 has 14 residues. CDR3 in DNA: TGTGCCAGCAGCCAATTGACAGGGCGAACTGAAGCTTTCTTT. Translated: CASSQLTGRTEAFF.

This clone was counted a few times. The genes are TRBV5-6 and TRBJ2-7; 9 bases match TRBD2. The germline V gene has CDR1 SGHDT and CDR2 YYEEEE. J gave up 2 bases and V 4 bases, and 10 bases lay outside the gene matches. This CDR3 has 16 residues. The CDR3 region has the DNA TGTGCCAGCAGCGAGGGAGCGGGGGGCTCTCCCTACGAGCAGTACTTC. This codes for CASSEGAGGSPYEQYF.

This chain links TRBV10-3 with TRBJ2-2; 8 nucleotides agree with TRBD1. The V gene's germline CDR1 is ENHRY and CDR2 SYGVKD. V shed 2 bases, J shed 8 bases, and the junction held 7 bases outside the gene matches. This CDR3 has 15 residues. Here the CDR3 DNA reads TGTGCCATCAGTGAGGGACAGGGCTTTACGGGGGAGCTGTTTTTT. The encoded protein is CAISEGQGFTGELFF.

The chain carries TRBV19 and TRBJ1-1; no reliable D call. Between the trimmed V and J ends, which lost 0 bases and 1 base, there was a span of 3 bases. There are 13 residues in the CDR3. Germline assignment: CDR1 LNHDA and CDR2 SQIVND (reference sequence). The CDR3 DNA sequence: TGTGCCAGTAGTATAGATAGGAACACTGAAGCTTTCTTT. Translated: CASSIDRNTEAFF.

This sequence joins TRBV29-1 and TRBJ1-1; D is unclear. Trimming removed 6 bases at V and 10 bases at J, with 15 bases between. CDR3 length: 11 residues. The germline V gene has CDR1 SQVTM and CDR2 ANQGSEA. The CDR3 reads CSVESGVGAFF. CDR3 bases: TGCAGCGTCGAATCCGGGGTTGGAGCTTTCTTT. Together with reference TRBV29-1 and TRBJ1-1, the CDR3 gives the full variable domain: SAVISQKPSRDICQRGTSLTIQCQVDSQVTMMFWYRQQPGQSLTLIATANQGSEATYESGFVIDKFPISRPNLTFSTLTVSNMSPEDSSIYLCSVESGVGAFFGQGTRLTVV.

CDR3 amino acids: CARGPGLRGGYTF. The CDR3 DNA reads as TGTGCCAGAGGACCGGGACTGCGGGGCGGCTACACCTTC. This chain uses TRBV2 with TRBJ1-2; tentatively, D is TRBD1 (5 bases). Germline-derived CDR1 and CDR2 are SNHLY and FYNNEI. The CDR3 loop spans 13 amino acids. Trimming pared 9 bases from V and 8 bases from J, leaving 19 bases between.

This clone qualifies as medium-sized. The CDR3 coding sequence is TGCGCCAGCAGTGAGGGGACCGGACAGTTGAACACTGAAGCTTTCTTT. This encodes CASSEGTGQLNTEAFF. This chain joins TRBV10-1 and TRBJ1-1, with a tentative D call TRBD1 (6 bases). The V and J ends lost 2 bases and 0 bases respectively, with 13 bases between them. Germline V CDR1 and CDR2: WNHNN, SYGVQD (reference sequence). This CDR3 spans 16 amino acids.

The rearrangement joins TRBV27 to TRBJ1-1; 8 nucleotides agree with TRBD1. There are 15 residues in the CDR3. With 3 bases clipped from V and 3 bases from J, the junction kept 6 bases outside the gene matches. Germline loops: CDR1 MNHEY, CDR2 SMNVEV (reference sequence). This CDR3 is CASSFYRGRYTEAFF. Here the CDR3 DNA reads TGTGCCAGCAGTTTTTACAGGGGGAGATACACTGAAGCTTTCTTT.

The genes are TRBV6-1 and TRBJ1-6; 7 nucleotides line up with TRBD1. The CDR3 loop spans 16 amino acids. Trimming at V came to 4 bases and at J to 7 bases, leaving 10 bases not matched to a gene. The germline CDR1 and CDR2 sequences are MNHNS and SASEGT. CDR3 in DNA: TGTGCCAGCAGTGCACCTAGGACAGGAGTCAATTCACCCCTCCACTTT. This codes for CASSAPRTGVNSPLHF.

The genes are TRBV9 and TRBJ1-2; maybe TRBD1 (5 bases). Germline V CDR1 and CDR2: SGDLS, YYNGEE. The CDR3 spans 14 residues. Between the trimmed V and J ends, which lost 3 bases and 6 bases, there was a span of 15 bases. The CDR3 coding sequence is TGTGCCAGCAGCGCATTCCAGGGTGCAGATGGCTACACCTTC. It codes for CASSAFQGADGYTF.

The CDR3: CASSTRATEAFF. CDR3 in DNA: TGTGCCAGTAGTACCAGGGCCACTGAAGCTTTCTTT. The gene calls are TRBV19 and TRBJ1-1, with a possible D match to TRBD1 (5 bases). With 4 bases removed from V and 4 bases from J, the gap between germline ends came to 7 bases. This CDR3 comprises 12 residues. CDR1 and CDR2 from the germline V gene are LNHDA and SQIVND (reference sequence).

The CDR3 region is CASSYDPGALQETQYF. The CDR3 DNA follows: TGTGCCAGCAGTTACGATCCGGGGGCTCTACAAGAGACCCAGTACTTC. The chain has TRBV6-5 and TRBJ2-5; D is tentatively TRBD1 or TRBD2 (6 bases each). The CDR3 is made up of 16 amino acids. With 2 bases removed from V and 2 bases from J, the gap between germline ends came to 15 bases. The germline gives CDR1 MNHEY, CDR2 SVGAGI.

This chain joins TRBV6-1 and TRBJ1-1; 7 bases fit TRBD1. Germline values: CDR1 MNHNS, CDR2 SASEGT. Trimming cost V 1 base and J 5 bases; bases outside gene matches: 4. The CDR3 covers 14 residues. CDR3 nucleotide sequence: TGTGCCAGCAGTGAAGGCACAGGGGAAACTGAAGCTTTCTTT. Translated: CASSEGTGETEAFF.

V gene TRBV6-5 combines with J gene TRBJ1-5; TRBD1 matches 9 bases. V shed 11 bases and J 0 bases; nucleotides not matched to a gene: 5. The CDR3 spans 14 residues. Germline V CDR1 and CDR2: MNHEY, SVGAGI. The CDR3 protein is CACGTGFSNQPQHF. The CDR3, as DNA: TGTGCCTGCGGGACAGGGTTTAGCAATCAGCCCCAGCATTTT.

V and J are TRBV27 and TRBJ1-5; D might be TRBD1 (5 bases). V dropped 1 base and J dropped 3 bases, with 13 bases sitting between them. Germline assignment: CDR1 MNHEY and CDR2 SMNVEV (reference sequence). This CDR3 is built from 16 residues. This CDR3 is CASSLYATADNQPQHF. The CDR3 DNA reads TGTGCCAGCAGTTTATACGCGACAGCCGACAATCAGCCCCAGCATTTT.

The CDR3 DNA follows: TGTGCCAGCAGTGTCTCCGCCTTCATAGCCTATGGCTACACCTTC. Its translation is CASSVSAFIAYGYTF. The chain carries TRBV2 and TRBJ1-2, with D unresolved. Germline V lookup: CDR1 SNHLY, CDR2 FYNNEI. The CDR3 runs 15 residues. Trimming removed 4 bases at V and 4 bases at J, with 16 bases between.

The rearrangement joins TRBV6-5 to TRBJ1-6; no clear D gene. Germline-derived CDR1 and CDR2 are MNHEY and SVGAGI. This CDR3 comprises 14 residues. Trimming pared 6 bases from V and 9 bases from J, leaving 15 bases between. Written as DNA, the CDR3 is TGTGCCAGCAGCCCAACGGGGTCTGGTTCACCCCTCCACTTT. Translating it yields CASSPTGSGSPLHF.

This sequence joins TRBV15 and TRBJ1-5, with 8 bases identical to TRBD1. The V gene's germline CDR1 is LNHNV and CDR2 YYDKDF (reference sequence). This CDR3 is built from 15 residues. V dropped 2 bases and J dropped 7; count of bases not matched to a gene: 7. The CDR3, as DNA: TGTGCCACCAGCAGATCAGGACAGGGACTCCAGCCCCAGCATTTT. Its protein product is CATSRSGQGLQPQHF.

This chain links TRBV2 with TRBJ2-7; D unresolved. The CDR3 sequence is 12 residues long. The V and J ends lost 4 bases and 6 bases respectively, with 10 bases between them. Germline V gene lookup returns CDR1 SNHLY and CDR2 FYNNEI. The CDR3 DNA sequence: TGTGCCAGCAGTGTAGGGTATGGCGAGCAGTACTTC. The encoded protein is CASSVGYGEQYF.